This T cell receptor beta chain stems from a study of regulatory T cells in long-lasting Graves disease. Findings of the study overall: Persistent Graves' patients showed less TCR diversity than newly diagnosed patients showed.

The germline V and J ends were trimmed by 7 bases and 12 bases, with 27 bases remaining between them. CDR1 and CDR2 from the germline V gene are SQVTM and ANQGSEA. The CDR3 totals 14 residues. Time point described: persistent/refractory GD, antithyroid drugs over 5 years with positive TRAb. RNA extracted from PBMCs served as the sequencing template. Building the TCR beta libraries relied on iRepertoire HTBI primers, and CDR3 regions underwent Arm-PCR. Each CDR3 protein gets one entry after TCRdb re-called the multiplex PCR reads with MiXCR. The sample includes over 650,000 distinct CDR3 sequences, roughly 30% of them seen just once. This clonotype came up once. The antigen is not known.

This specimen was peripheral blood mononuclear cells (PBMCs), taken when the disease was refractory, from a patient treated with antithyroid drugs. The V call is TRBV29-1, the J call TRBJ1-2; D is ambiguous. This sequence was found in a female donor with Graves disease. CDR3 in amino acids: CSAGRPDGKDGNTF. The DNA of the CDR3 is TGCAGCGCGGGAAGGCCGGACGGGAAGGACGGGAACACCTTC.